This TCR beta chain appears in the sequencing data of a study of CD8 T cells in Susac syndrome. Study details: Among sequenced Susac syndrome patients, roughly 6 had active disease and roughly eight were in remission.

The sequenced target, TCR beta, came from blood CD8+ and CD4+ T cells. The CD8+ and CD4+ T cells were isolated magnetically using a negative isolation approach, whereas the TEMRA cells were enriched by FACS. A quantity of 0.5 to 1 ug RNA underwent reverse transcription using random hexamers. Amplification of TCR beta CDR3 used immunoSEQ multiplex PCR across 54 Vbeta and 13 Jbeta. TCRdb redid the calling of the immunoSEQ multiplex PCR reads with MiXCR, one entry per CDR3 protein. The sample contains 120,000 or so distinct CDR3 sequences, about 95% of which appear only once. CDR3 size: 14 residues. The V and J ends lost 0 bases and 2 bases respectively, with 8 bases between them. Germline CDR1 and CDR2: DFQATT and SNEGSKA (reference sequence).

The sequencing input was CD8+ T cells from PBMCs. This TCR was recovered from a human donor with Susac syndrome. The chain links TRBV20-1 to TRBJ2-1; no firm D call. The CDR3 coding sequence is TGCAGTGCTAGAGACCCCGAGCCCTACAATGAGCAGTTCTTC. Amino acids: CSARDPEPYNEQFF.